This TCR beta chain emerged from a study of brain metastases from non-small cell lung cancer. The ends lost 5 bases at V and 7 bases at J; junction bases unmatched: 12. The V gene's germline CDR1 is SGHNT and CDR2 YENEEA. The CDR3 contains 15 residues. TCRdb keeps only in-frame clones here, not all; method: immunoSEQ multiplex PCR. The table lists around 1,500 clones, roughly 80% of them singletons, with roughly 21% in the top ten. Material: tumor-adjacent normal tissue. This rearrangement joins TRBV11-3 to TRBJ2-7; 9 bases are shared with TRBD1. The receptor comes from a donor at least 40 years old with non-small cell lung cancer. CDR3 coding DNA: TGTGCCAGCAGCCAAAGCTCCGGGACAGGGTTTGAGCAGTACTTC. Its translation: CASSQSSGTGFEQYF.